This T cell receptor beta chain was sequenced in a study of CD8 T cells in ankylosing spondylitis. The study, taken as a whole, reports: In ankylosing spondylitis blood, a motif of roughly 8 highly homologous TCR beta variants appeared characteristic.

In this sample, this clonotype turned up a few times. Its antigen remains unknown. TCRdb redid the calling of the 5' RACE reads with MiXCR, one entry per CDR3 protein. The sample holds around 430,000 distinct CDR3 sequences, 17% seen once. The germline V and J ends were trimmed by 5 bases and 7 bases, with 21 bases remaining between them. CDR1 is MDHEN, CDR2 SYDVKM, per germline. This CDR3 region has 16 residues. The V and J genes are TRBV28 and TRBJ2-1; the D gene is possibly TRBD2 (5 bases). Sequencing was done on a sample of blood, either unsorted or a sorted T cell fraction (not recorded which). This clonotype was obtained from a male donor with ankylosing spondylitis. CDR3 nucleotide sequence: TGTGCCAGCAGTGCCCTGCCTAAGGCCGGCGGGAATGAGCAGTTCTTC. Protein: CASSALPKAGGNEQFF. Variable domain in full (rest from reference TRBV28 and TRBJ2-1): DVKVTQSSRYLVKRTGEKVFLECVQDMDHENMFWYRQDPGLGLRLIYFSYDVKMKEKGDIPEGYSVSREKKERFSLILESASTNQTSMYLCASSALPKAGGNEQFFGPGTRLTVL.